Listed below are T cell receptor beta chains from one sample, sequenced in a study of blood T cell repertoires in COVID-19. Profiling relied on immunoSEQ multiplex PCR, and the TCRdb table lists in-frame clones only, not all of them. The top ten clones hold approximately 7.2% of a sample with 200,000 to 300,000 clones, more than 75% of them seen once. Sequencing was performed on peripheral blood. The receptors come from a woman between 70 and 85 years old with active or convalescent COVID-19. Each CDR3 is given with its conserved first and last residue. The order of the fields is V gene, D gene, clone size, J gene, CDR3 protein, CDR3 DNA. A D gene is named only where the DNA matches it firmly. Some rows have no size entry. The others give once, few or many, or a class for an expanded clone.

>TRBV18|NA|NA|TRBJ1-2
CASSPNWDPGQGRGYTF
TGTGCCAGCTCACCAAATTGGGATCCAGGGCAAGGCCGAGGCTACACCTTC
>TRBV5-1|TRBD2|NA|TRBJ2-1
CASRYPAGESSYNEQFF
TGCGCCAGCCGGTATCCGGCGGGGGAGAGCTCCTACAATGAGCAGTTCTTC
>TRBV24-1|NA|few|TRBJ2-2
CATSEQGTAGELFF
TGTGCCACCAGTGAACAGGGCACCGCCGGGGAGCTGTTTTTT
>TRBV9|NA|NA|TRBJ1-2
CASSDPGGTSSYGYTF
TGTGCCAGCAGCGATCCCGGAGGTACCTCCTCTTATGGCTACACCTTC
>TRBV18|NA|NA|TRBJ2-7
CASSPPTSTGPHEQYF
TGTGCCAGCTCACCACCCACCTCCACAGGGCCCCACGAGCAGTACTTC
>TRBV5-1|TRBD1|NA|TRBJ1-4
CASSLGDRGWSELFF
TGCGCCAGCAGCTTGGGGGACAGGGGGTGGTCAGAACTGTTTTTT
>TRBV11-2|TRBD2|few|TRBJ2-7
CASKRPGLVYEQYF
TGTGCCAGCAAGCGACCGGGACTAGTCTACGAGCAGTACTTC
>TRBV19|NA|NA|TRBJ1-2
CASSQGEGNYGYTF
TGTGCCAGTAGTCAAGGGGAGGGGAACTATGGCTACACCTTC
>TRBV6-2/TRBV6-3|NA|NA|TRBJ1-1
CASSLGTRQNTEAFF
TGTGCCAGCAGTTTAGGGACACGCCAAAACACTGAAGCTTTCTTT
>TRBV7-2|NA|NA|TRBJ2-2
CASSLVLRTGELFF
TGTGCCAGCAGCTTAGTACTTCGAACCGGGGAGCTGTTTTTT
>TRBV6-1|NA|NA|TRBJ2-7
CASSESESEQYF
TGTGCCAGCAGTGAATCGGAGTCCGAGCAGTACTTC
>TRBV6-4|NA|NA|TRBJ2-2
CASSRQINTGELFF
TGTGCCAGCAGTCGACAGATCAACACCGGGGAGCTGTTTTTT
>TRBV5-1|NA|NA|TRBJ1-1
CASSLQGTEAFF
TGCGCCAGCAGCCTACAGGGAACTGAAGCTTTCTTT
>TRBV6-6|TRBD1|NA|TRBJ1-2
CASSSWQGDGYTF
TGTGCCAGCAGCTCATGGCAGGGGGATGGCTACACCTTC
>TRBV4-1|NA|NA|TRBJ1-1
CASSQPGMNTEAFF
TGCGCCAGCAGCCAACCGGGGATGAACACTGAAGCTTTCTTT
>TRBV7-2|TRBD1|NA|TRBJ1-4
CASSLGSTGISTNEKLFF
TGTGCCAGCAGCTTAGGATCGACAGGGATTTCAACTAATGAAAAACTGTTTTTT
>TRBV7-8|NA|NA|TRBJ2-1
CASSSQRARDEQFF
TGTGCCAGCAGCTCACAGCGGGCTAGGGATGAGCAGTTCTTC
>TRBV2|TRBD1|NA|TRBJ2-3
CASSEDRGKDTQYF
TGTGCCAGCAGTGAGGACAGGGGGAAAGATACGCAGTATTTT
>TRBV7-2|TRBD1|NA|TRBJ1-3
CASSLEQGYTIYF
TGTGCCAGCAGCTTAGAACAGGGGTACACCATATATTTT
>TRBV6-2/TRBV6-3|NA|NA|TRBJ1-2
CASSYSAGTLYGYTF
TGTGCCAGCAGTTACTCGGCAGGGACTCTCTATGGCTACACCTTC
>TRBV20-1|NA|NA|TRBJ1-2
CSASGGSLRGAENYGYTF
TGCAGTGCTAGTGGAGGATCGTTGCGGGGGGCCGAGAACTATGGCTACACCTTC
>TRBV5-5|NA|NA|TRBJ2-5
CASSLESRLLRETQYF
TGTGCCAGCAGCTTGGAGTCGCGGCTGCTTCGGGAGACCCAGTACTTC
>TRBV23-1|NA|NA|TRBJ1-4
CAPPHSSHEKLFF
TGCGCCCCGCCCCACTCTAGTCATGAAAAACTGTTTTTT
>TRBV5-6|TRBD1|NA|TRBJ1-3
CASSLRLTGVGNTIYF
TGTGCCAGCAGCCTACGCTTGACAGGGGTGGGAAACACCATATATTTT
>TRBV11-2|NA|NA|TRBJ2-1
CASSFPGGYYNEQFF
TGTGCCAGCAGCTTCCCGGGGGGCTACTACAATGAGCAGTTCTTC
>TRBV19|NA|once|TRBJ1-5
CASSIASVPQHF
TGTGCCAGTAGTATAGCCTCGGTGCCCCAGCATTTT
>TRBV28|NA|NA|TRBJ2-1
CASSLEGGPYNEQFF
TGTGCCAGCAGTTTGGAGGGGGGGCCCTACAATGAGCAGTTCTTC
>TRBV9|NA|NA|TRBJ1-5
CASSTDPGGANQPQHF
TGTGCCAGCAGCACCGACCCCGGAGGGGCCAATCAGCCCCAGCATTTT
>TRBV4-3|NA|few|TRBJ1-1
CASSDSGTNHANTEAFF
TGCGCCAGCAGCGACAGTGGAACTAACCATGCAAACACTGAAGCTTTCTTT
>TRBV12-3/TRBV12-4|NA|once|TRBJ2-4
CASIRPGNIQYF
TGTGCCAGCATCCGCCCAGGGAACATTCAGTACTTC
>TRBV12-5|NA|NA|TRBJ2-2
CASALQGGTGELFF
TGTGCTAGTGCCCTACAGGGAGGGACCGGGGAGCTGTTTTTT
>TRBV5-8|NA|NA|TRBJ2-2
CASSLAVLNTGELFF
TGTGCCAGCAGCTTGGCCGTACTTAACACCGGGGAGCTGTTTTTT
>TRBV3-1/TRBV3-2|NA|NA|TRBJ2-1
CASSQGVPSYNEQFF
TGTGCCAGCAGCCAGGGAGTGCCCTCCTACAATGAGCAGTTCTTC
>TRBV25-1|NA|NA|TRBJ1-1
CASQGNYARAFF
TGTGCCAGCCAGGGAAATTACGCTCGAGCTTTCTTT
>TRBV7-9|NA|NA|TRBJ2-7
CASSLGTANYEQYF
TGTGCCAGCAGCTTAGGTACAGCCAACTACGAGCAGTACTTC
>TRBV7-9|TRBD2|NA|TRBJ2-7
CASSLEAGGSYEQYF
TGTGCCAGCAGCCTGGAGGCGGGGGGGTCCTACGAGCAGTACTTC
>TRBV4-3|TRBD2|NA|TRBJ2-2
CASSQDNSASGNTGELFF
TGCGCCAGCAGCCAAGATAATAGCGCTAGCGGGAACACCGGGGAGCTGTTTTTT
>TRBV10-3|NA|NA|TRBJ2-2
CAISDRQGTLSGELFF
TGTGCCATCAGTGATCGTCAGGGGACGTTATCAGGGGAGCTGTTTTTT
>TRBV15|NA|NA|TRBJ1-2
CATSSSGREGYTF
TGTGCCACCAGCAGCTCAGGGAGGGAAGGCTACACCTTC
>TRBV7-2|NA|few|TRBJ1-2
CASSSVETAYGYTF
TGTGCCAGCAGCTCGGTCGAGACAGCCTATGGCTACACCTTC